Shown below are 19 T cell receptor beta chains from a single sample sequenced in a study of long-term antiretroviral therapy in people with HIV. Version v3.0 of the immunoSEQ assay was performed at survey level. TCRdb's table, derived via immunoSEQ multiplex PCR, lists solely in-frame clones and lacks some. The sample includes 20,000 to 25,000 clones, around 90% of them seen just once. Sequencing used unsorted PBMCs, obtained 2.3 years after starting antiretroviral therapy. The receptors derive from a man aged 55 to 70 with HIV.

J is TRBJ2-2 and V is TRBV18; 11 nucleotides line up with TRBD2. Germline V gives CDR1 KGHSH, CDR2 LQKENI. The V segment lost 6 bases and the J segment 6 bases; nucleotides outside the gene matches: 9. The CDR3 runs 16 residues. The CDR3 sequence: CASSPLAGGHSGELFF. The CDR3 region has the DNA TGTGCCAGCTCGCCGCTAGCGGGGGGCCACTCCGGGGAGCTGTTTTTT.

The V and J genes are TRBV9 and TRBJ2-3, with 8 bases aligning to TRBD2. V lost 7 bases to trimming and J lost 6 bases; unmatched junction nucleotides: 13. The CDR3 runs 15 residues. CDR1 and CDR2 (germline): SGDLS, YYNGEE. Here the CDR3 DNA reads TGTGCCAGCTCGGGGGGGTCCTGGGGCTTGGATACGCAGTATTTT. Translation: CASSGGSWGLDTQYF.

This CDR3 reads CASSGRGLTEAFF. CDR3 DNA: TGTGCCAGCAGCGGCAGGGGGCTCACTGAAGCTTTCTTT. The V call is TRBV9, the J call TRBJ1-1, with TRBD1 identical over 8 bases. The V and J ends lost 3 bases and 4 bases, in that order; junction bases with no gene match: 2. The CDR3 contains 13 residues. Per the germline V gene, CDR1 is SGDLS and CDR2 is YYNGEE. Full variable domain (rest looked up from reference TRBV9 and TRBJ1-1): DSGVTQTPKHLITATGQRVTLRCSPRSGDLSVYWYQQSLDQGLQFLIQYYNGEERAKGNILERFSAQQFPDLHSELNLSSLELGDSALYFCASSGRGLTEAFFGQGTRLTVV.

This sequence joins TRBV15 and TRBJ1-2; TRBD1 might be the D (6 bases). This CDR3 contains 15 residues. The germline CDR1 and CDR2 sequences are LNHNV and YYDKDF (reference sequence). Trimming left V 5 bases short and J 5 bases short, with 18 bases between. Here the CDR3 DNA reads TGTGCCACCAGCCTGGAAAGGGGAGGGGGGTATGGCTACACCTTC. Translation gives CATSLERGGGYGYTF.

This clone was seen only a few times. This chain joins TRBV7-9 and TRBJ1-3; D unclear. Trimming took 5 bases from V and 2 from J, leaving 16 bases between them. Germline CDR1 is SEHNR and CDR2 is FQNEAQ (reference sequence). The CDR3 has 16 amino acids. DNA of the CDR3: TGTGCCAGCAGCCCCACCCGGGCCTTCGCTGGAAACACCATATATTTT. As protein: CASSPTRAFAGNTIYF.

Note on this clone: One junction end disagrees with the germline gene, perhaps due to a read error. CDR3 nucleotide sequence: TGTGCTAGCAGTCAGATCCGGGGGCGCGAAAACATTCAGTACTTC. The encoded protein is CASSQIRGRENIQYF. This sequence joins TRBV7-7 and TRBJ2-4; D is perhaps TRBD1 or TRBD2 (6 bases each). CDR1 and CDR2 (germline): SSHAT, FNYEAQ (reference sequence). The CDR3 spans 15 residues.

The chain recombines TRBV5-1 with TRBJ1-2; D is unclear. This CDR3 region has 13 residues. Trimming left V 4 bases short and J 8 bases short, with 15 bases between. The V gene's germline CDR1 is SGHRS and CDR2 YFSETQ. CDR3 residues: CASSETIIKGYTF. DNA for the CDR3: TGCGCCAGCAGCGAAACCATTATCAAAGGCTACACCTTC. Supplemented by reference TRBV5-1 and TRBJ1-2, the full variable domain reads KAGVTQTPRYLIKTRGQQVTLSCSPISGHRSVSWYQQTPGQGLQFLFEYFSETQRNKGNFPGRFSGRQFSNSRSEMNVSTLELGDSALYLCASSETIIKGYTFGSGTRLTVV.

The V gene is TRBV10-3, the J gene TRBJ2-6, with D possibly being TRBD2 (6 bases). The CDR3 sequence is 17 residues long. Germline V gives CDR1 ENHRY, CDR2 SYGVKD. V lost 7 bases and J lost 0, with 16 bases in between. The CDR3 region has the DNA TGTGCCATCACGGGTGGGCCGGGGGACTCTGGGGCCAACGTCCTGACTTTC. It codes for CAITGGPGDSGANVLTF.

In DNA, the CDR3 is TGTGCCAGCAGTTTTGGTTGGAACTATGGCTACACCTTC. Amino acid sequence: CASSFGWNYGYTF. The chain links TRBV27 to TRBJ1-2, with unresolved D. V was trimmed by 3 bases and J by 2 bases, leaving 7 bases between them. This CDR3 comprises 13 residues. Germline V CDR1 and CDR2: MNHEY, SMNVEV (reference sequence).

This chain uses TRBV27 with TRBJ1-5, with 8 nucleotides matching TRBD1. Per germline, CDR1 MNHEY and CDR2 SMNVEV (reference sequence). This CDR3 is 17 amino acids long. The V and J ends lost 1 base and 0 bases, in that order; junction bases with no gene match: 5. CDR3 protein: CASSLYGDRTSNQPQHF. The CDR3 coding sequence is TGTGCCAGCAGTTTATATGGGGACAGGACTAGCAATCAGCCCCAGCATTTT.

This clone qualifies as large. The chain recombines TRBV7-6 with TRBJ1-5; no definite D call. With 3 bases removed from V and 3 bases from J, the gap between germline ends came to 9 bases. The length of the CDR3 is 14 residues. The germline gives CDR1 SGHVS, CDR2 FNYEAQ. The CDR3 here is CASSLGSLNQPQHF. In DNA form, the CDR3 reads TGTGCCAGCAGCTTGGGGAGTCTCAATCAGCCCCAGCATTTT.

The chain has TRBV12-1 and TRBJ1-1. TRBV12-1 is an annotated pseudogene. CDR3 length: 17 residues. The CDR3 is CASSGSGTVVMNTEAFF. The CDR3 DNA is TGTGCCAGCAGCGGATCCGGGACCGTAGTCATGAACACTGAAGCTTTCTTT.

V usage is TRBV29-1 and J usage is TRBJ1-4, with a possible D match to TRBD1 (6 bases). CDR1 and CDR2 (germline): SQVTM, ANQGSEA. The CDR3 sequence is 12 residues long. V was clipped by 6 bases and J by 7 bases, with 12 bases between them. The CDR3 coding sequence is TGCAGCGTGGGTCAGGGGATTGAAAAACTGTTTTTT. It specifies CSVGQGIEKLFF.

The chain joins TRBV5-1 to TRBJ2-3, with 10 positions matching TRBD2. This CDR3 is 17 amino acids long. CDR1 is SGHRS and CDR2 is YFSETQ in the germline V gene. The V and J ends lost 4 bases and 4 bases, in that order; junction bases with no gene match: 12. The chain's CDR3 is CASSAAKAGGRSDTQYF. The CDR3 nucleotides read TGCGCCAGCAGCGCCGCAAAAGCGGGGGGGCGGTCAGATACGCAGTATTTT.

The chain uses TRBV7-2 and TRBJ1-4; 8 bases are a match to TRBD1. J gave up 5 bases and V 4 bases, and 0 bases lay outside the gene matches. CDR3 length: 13 residues. Germline CDR1 is SGHTA and CDR2 is FQGNSA. This chain's CDR3 is CASSYRGNEKLFF. The CDR3 bases are TGTGCCAGCAGCTACAGGGGGAATGAAAAACTGTTTTTT.

This chain joins TRBV29-1 and TRBJ2-1; TRBD2 agrees at 7 bases. Per the germline V gene, CDR1 is SQVTM and CDR2 is ANQGSEA. CDR3 size: 14 residues. The DNA for the CDR3 is TGCAGAGCCCTTCAAGGACTAGGCGGCAATGAGCAGTTCTTC. Translated: CRALQGLGGNEQFF.

The chain links TRBV18 to TRBJ2-2; D is possibly TRBD2 (5 bases). Trimming left V 5 bases short and J 7 bases short, with 14 bases between. Germline V CDR1 and CDR2: KGHSH, LQKENI. The CDR3 consists of 14 residues. CDR3 nucleotide sequence: TGTGCCAGCTCAACCCTCGAGGGCGGCGGGGAGCTGTTTTTT. This sequence encodes CASSTLEGGGELFF.

V gene TRBV5-4 combines with J gene TRBJ1-2; no clear D gene. Germline V gene sequence: CDR1 SGHNT, CDR2 YYREEE (reference sequence). The CDR3 extends over 12 amino acids. Trimming took 4 bases from V and 4 from J, leaving 8 bases between them. The CDR3 sequence is CASSPDTYGYTF. The CDR3 DNA follows: TGTGCCAGCAGCCCTGATACCTATGGCTACACCTTC.

The CDR3 is CASSSGLAGSTDTQYF. CDR3 sequence (DNA): TGTGCCAGCAGCTCGGGACTAGCGGGAAGCACAGATACGCAGTATTTT. V is TRBV5-4 and J is TRBJ2-3, with 13 bases that match TRBD2. The CDR3 runs 16 residues. CDR1 and CDR2 (germline): SGHNT, YYREEE (reference sequence). The trim removed 3 bases at V and 0 bases at J, leaving 1 base unmatched.